This TCR beta chain was captured by sequencing in a study of Ad26.COV2.S vaccination and SARS-CoV-2 variants. The treatment is: approximately 18 received Ad26.COV2.S at low or high dose, single or two shots; roughly five received placebo; per-sample allocation not given. The study sampled participants on day 63 after the first vaccine or placebo injection. Produced via immunoSEQ multiplex PCR; TCRdb's table is partial and in-frame only. The sample has hundreds of thousands of clones, 89% seen once. The receptor was derived from a person aged 18-65 years who received the Ad26.COV2.S COVID-19 vaccine or a placebo. Sequencing was performed on peripheral blood, taken in a trial of Ad26.COV2.S vaccine versus placebo.

This CDR3 is CATGTSRYNEQFF. The DNA for the CDR3 is TGTGCCACAGGGACTAGCAGATACAATGAGCAGTTCTTC. This sequence joins TRBV24-1 and TRBJ2-1; 9 bases agree with TRBD2. Trimming at V came to 10 bases and at J to 4 bases, leaving 4 bases not matched to a gene. Germline CDR1 KGHDR, CDR2 SFDVKD. CDR3 size: 13 residues.